The 3 T cell receptor beta chains below come from one sample, sequenced in a study of cytomegalovirus exposure and HLA in healthy donors. PCR was performed using 60 Vbeta and 13 Jbeta primers. The method was immunoSEQ multiplex PCR; TCRdb's version includes in-frame clones alone and lacks a portion of them. The record lists about 190,000 clones, of which the ten most abundant hold around 6%. The material sequenced was PBMCs. The receptors come from a man under 40 in good health and CMV-seronegative.

The chain uses TRBV5-1 and TRBJ1-2; D is perhaps TRBD1 (5 bases). The CDR3 has 13 amino acids. Germline CDR1 is SGHRS and CDR2 is YFSETQ. With 0 bases removed from V and 6 bases from J, the gap between germline ends came to 9 bases. The CDR3 loop reads CASSLAGRDGYTF. The CDR3 DNA reads TGCGCCAGCAGCTTGGCCGGCAGGGATGGCTACACCTTC.

Details on this clone: This sample also contains other DNA sequences that code for the same CDR3. The rearrangement uses TRBV27 and TRBJ1-5; 9 positions match TRBD1. The CDR3 loop spans 18 amino acids. V gave up 2 bases and J gave up 1 base; unmatched junction bases: 9. Germline CDR1 and CDR2: MNHEY and SMNVEV (reference sequence). Written as DNA, the CDR3 is TGTGCCAGCAGTTTAGGGGTAGACAGGGGGGACAGCAATCAGCCCCAGCATTTT. Its protein product is CASSLGVDRGDSNQPQHF.

The chain couples TRBV10-3 to TRBJ2-6; D unclear. This CDR3 spans 15 amino acids. The germline CDR1 and CDR2 sequences are ENHRY and SYGVKD. V lost 2 bases and J lost 0, with 5 bases in between. The CDR3 loop is CAISEPGSGANVLTF. The DNA of the CDR3 is TGTGCCATCAGTGAGCCCGGCTCTGGGGCCAACGTCCTGACTTTC.